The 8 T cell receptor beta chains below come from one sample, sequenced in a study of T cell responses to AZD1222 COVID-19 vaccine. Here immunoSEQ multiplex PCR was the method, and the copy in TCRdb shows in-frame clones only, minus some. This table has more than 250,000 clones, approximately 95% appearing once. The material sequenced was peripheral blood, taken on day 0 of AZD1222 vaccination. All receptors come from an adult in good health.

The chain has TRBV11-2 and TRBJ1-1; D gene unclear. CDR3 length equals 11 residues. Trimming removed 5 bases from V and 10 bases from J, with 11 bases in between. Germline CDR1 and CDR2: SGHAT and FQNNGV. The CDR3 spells CASSPHNLAFF. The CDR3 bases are TGTGCCAGCAGCCCGCACAATTTAGCTTTCTTT.

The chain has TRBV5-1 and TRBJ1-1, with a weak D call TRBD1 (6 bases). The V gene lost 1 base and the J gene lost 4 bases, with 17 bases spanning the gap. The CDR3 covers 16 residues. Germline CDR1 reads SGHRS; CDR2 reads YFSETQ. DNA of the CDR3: TGCGCCAGCAGCTTGACAGGGCTGCATGAGGGCACTGAAGCTTTCTTT. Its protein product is CASSLTGLHEGTEAFF.

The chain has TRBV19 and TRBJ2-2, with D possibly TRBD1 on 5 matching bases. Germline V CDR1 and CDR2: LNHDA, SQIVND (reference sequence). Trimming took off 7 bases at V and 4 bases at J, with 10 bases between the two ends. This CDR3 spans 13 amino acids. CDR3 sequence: CASTLGPTGELFF. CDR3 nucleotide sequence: TGTGCCAGTACCCTGGGGCCCACCGGGGAGCTGTTTTTT.

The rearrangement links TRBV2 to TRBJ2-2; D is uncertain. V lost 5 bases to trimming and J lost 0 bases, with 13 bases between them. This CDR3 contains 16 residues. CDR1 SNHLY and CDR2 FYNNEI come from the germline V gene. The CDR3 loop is CASSLSGPSNTGELFF. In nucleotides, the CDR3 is TGTGCCAGCAGTTTATCAGGTCCATCGAACACCGGGGAGCTGTTTTTT.

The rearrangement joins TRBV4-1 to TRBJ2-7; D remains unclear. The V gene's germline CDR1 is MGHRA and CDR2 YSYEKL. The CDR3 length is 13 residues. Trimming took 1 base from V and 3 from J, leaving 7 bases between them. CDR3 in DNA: TGCGCCAGCAGCCAAGGTCAATACTACGAGCAGTACTTC. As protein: CASSQGQYYEQYF.

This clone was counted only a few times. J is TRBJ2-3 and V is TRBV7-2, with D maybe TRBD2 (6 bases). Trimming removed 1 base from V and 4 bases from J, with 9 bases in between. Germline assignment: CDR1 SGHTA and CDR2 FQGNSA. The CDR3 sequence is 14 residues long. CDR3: CASSLGLAPDTQYF. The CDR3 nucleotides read TGTGCCAGCAGCTTAGGGCTAGCGCCAGATACGCAGTATTTT.

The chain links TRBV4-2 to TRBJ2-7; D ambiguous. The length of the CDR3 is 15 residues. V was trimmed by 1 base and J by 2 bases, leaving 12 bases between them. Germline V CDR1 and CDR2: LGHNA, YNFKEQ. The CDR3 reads CASSQGLTKPYEQYF. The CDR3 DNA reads TGTGCCAGCAGCCAAGGACTCACCAAGCCCTACGAGCAGTACTTC.

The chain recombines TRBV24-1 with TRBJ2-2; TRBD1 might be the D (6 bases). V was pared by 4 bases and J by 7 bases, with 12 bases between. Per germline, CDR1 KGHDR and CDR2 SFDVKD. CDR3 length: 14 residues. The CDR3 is CATSEPRDNGELFF. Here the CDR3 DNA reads TGTGCCACCAGTGAACCGAGGGACAACGGGGAGCTGTTTTTT.